This TCR beta chain is drawn from a study of T cells in women clearing cervical HPV infection. Data came from immunoSEQ multiplex PCR; TCRdb stores just in-frame clones and leaves some out. The repertoire table contains about 23,000 clones. As regards this clone: The read comes to an end 3 residues before the CDR3 does, leaving the germline J gene to fill in the end.

CDR3 length: 12 amino acids. Trimming removed 6 bases from V and 9 bases from J, with 12 bases in between. This sequence originates from a woman between 18 and 75 years old with a cervical HPV16 infection that either progressed to CIN3+ or cleared (not recorded which). The chain recombines TRBV12-3 or TRBV12-4 with TRBJ2-1; D is perhaps TRBD1 (6 bases). Sample: blood buffy coat. CDR3 residues: CASRNRAGEQFF. The sequenced CDR3 bases are TGTGCCAGCAGGAACAGGGCTGGTGAG.